The clone carrying this T cell receptor beta chain has a count of ten or more. Its specificity is not known. The sample is drawn from a study of neurological immune-mediated disorders. TCRdb called the 5' RACE reads again in MiXCR, with one record for every CDR3 protein. Of about 87,000 distinct CDR3 sequences in the sample, 3% to 4% were seen once. Study-level points and caveats: The authors found no clinical or MRI feature associated with the multiple sclerosis repertoire cluster. Private repertoires in all groups were suggested, as expanded clones shared no CDR3 amino acid sequences across subjects.

The CDR3 has 15 residues. V was pared by 5 bases and J by 4 bases, with 15 bases between. Germline CDR1 SGHTA, CDR2 FQGNSA. V and J are TRBV7-2 and TRBJ2-1; tentatively, D is TRBD1 or TRBD2 (6 bases each). The TCR sequence derives from a woman aged 45-59 years with multiple sclerosis. Sequencing was performed on PBMCs. CDR3 sequence (DNA): TGTGCCAGCAGCGTCGCTAGGGGGGTTTACAATGAGCAGTTCTTC. This sequence encodes CASSVARGVYNEQFF.